Shown below are 14 T cell receptor beta chains from a single sample sequenced in a study of T cells of healthy individuals. Each CDR3 protein is one row after TCRdb ran MiXCR on the 5' RACE reads. The sample yields 60,000 to 75,000 distinct CDR3 sequences, 16% seen once. These receptors were taken from a human donor in good health.

This clonotype showed up just once. The V gene is TRBV20-1, the J gene TRBJ2-5; 11 nucleotides line up with TRBD2. From germline, CDR1 is DFQATT and CDR2 SNEGSKA (reference sequence). CDR3 size: 15 residues. Trimming took 6 bases from V and 0 from J; bases not matched to a gene: 6. CDR3 nucleotides: TGCAGTGCGGATAGCGGGAGGGCCTACCAAGAGACCCAGTACTTC. Its protein is CSADSGRAYQETQYF.

The chain combines TRBV12-3 or TRBV12-4 with TRBJ2-1; 12 nucleotides line up with TRBD2. V shed 6 bases and J 2 bases; nucleotides not matched to a gene: 8. The CDR3 has 17 amino acids. CDR3 sequence (DNA): TGTGCCAGCAGGGCACGGGGACTAGCGGGTCCCTACAATGAGCAGTTCTTC. This sequence encodes CASRARGLAGPYNEQFF.

The chain uses TRBV28 and TRBJ1-3, with D unclear. The CDR3 runs to 13 residues. CDR1 MDHEN and CDR2 SYDVKM come from the germline V gene. V was clipped by 8 bases and J by 0 bases, with 8 bases between them. DNA of the CDR3: TGTGCCAGCGCGGGAAACTCTGGAAACACCATATATTTT. It codes for CASAGNSGNTIYF.

This clonotype has ten or more counts. This chain joins TRBV6-6 and TRBJ1-6, with 7 nucleotides matching TRBD1. The CDR3 contains 14 residues. CDR1 is MNHNY, CDR2 SVGAGI, per germline (reference sequence). With 10 bases clipped from V and 4 bases from J, the junction kept 7 bases outside the gene matches. The CDR3 region has the DNA TGTGCCACCAGCGGGACAGCTTATAATTCACCCCTCCACTTT. It translates to CATSGTAYNSPLHF.

This clonotype was recorded many times. V is TRBV27 and J is TRBJ1-5; 7 positions match TRBD1. CDR1 and CDR2 (germline): MNHEY, SMNVEV (reference sequence). The CDR3 sequence is 15 residues long. J was trimmed by 5 bases and V by 3 bases; bases with no gene match: 7. CDR3 nucleotides: TGTGCCAGCAGTTTGAGTACAGGGGAGGATCAGCCCCAGCATTTT. Its translation: CASSLSTGEDQPQHF.

The genes are TRBV28 and TRBJ1-1; D remains ambiguous. The ends were cut back, 5 bases at V and 0 bases at J, with 10 bases in the middle. Germline CDR1 MDHEN, CDR2 SYDVKM. CDR3 length: 14 amino acids. CDR3 nucleotides: TGTGCCAGCAGTACCCCCCGGCTGAACACTGAAGCTTTCTTT. Protein: CASSTPRLNTEAFF.

The sample holds a few counts of this clonotype. The chain uses TRBV2 and TRBJ2-5; D might be TRBD1 or TRBD2, each matching 6 bases. Trimming stripped 4 bases from V and 2 bases from J, with 8 bases between. Per the germline V gene, CDR1 is SNHLY and CDR2 is FYNNEI. This CDR3 has 13 amino acids. In DNA, the CDR3 is TGTGCCAGCAGTGGGGGGGCGCAAGAGACCCAGTACTTC. Its protein product is CASSGGAQETQYF.

The rearrangement joins TRBV5-1 to TRBJ2-6; D may be TRBD1 (5 bases). CDR1 SGHRS and CDR2 YFSETQ come from the germline V gene. V dropped 2 bases and J dropped 0 bases, with 6 bases sitting between them. The CDR3 totals 15 residues. The CDR3 protein is CASSFDSSGANVLTF. CDR3 in DNA: TGCGCCAGCAGCTTTGACAGCTCTGGGGCCAACGTCCTGACTTTC.

The chain has TRBV5-1 and TRBJ2-7, with D tentatively TRBD1 (5 bases). The CDR3 is made up of 15 amino acids. Trimming removed 4 bases from V and 1 base from J, with 15 bases in between. Germline V gene data show CDR1 as SGHRS and CDR2 as YFSETQ. The CDR3 region is CASSSRAASSYEQYF. For the CDR3, the DNA is TGCGCCAGCAGCAGCAGGGCAGCGTCTTCCTACGAGCAGTACTTC.

The table lists this clonotype with a few counts. The rearrangement joins TRBV27 to TRBJ2-2; the D gene is possibly TRBD2 (6 bases). Looked up from germline, CDR1 is MNHEY and CDR2 is SMNVEV (reference sequence). Trimming left V 4 bases short and J 6 bases short, with 12 bases between. The CDR3 is made up of 14 amino acids. CDR3 sequence: CASSWTWGAGELFF. The CDR3 nucleotides are TGTGCCAGCAGTTGGACGTGGGGGGCCGGGGAGCTGTTTTTT.

V gene TRBV6-1 combines with J gene TRBJ2-5; TRBD2 might be the D (5 bases). Trimming took 4 bases from V and 4 from J, leaving 19 bases between them. The CDR3 runs 16 residues. Germline values: CDR1 MNHNS, CDR2 SASEGT. The CDR3 nucleotides are TGTGCCAGCAGTGGGGCGGCGGCTAGCTGGGCAGAGACCCAGTACTTC. It yields the protein CASSGAAASWAETQYF.

This clonotype was counted ten times or more. The CDR3 region is CATSKLAGGYNEQFF. The DNA of the CDR3 is TGTGCCACCAGCAAGTTAGCGGGGGGTTACAATGAGCAGTTCTTC. The chain recombines TRBV24-1 with TRBJ2-1; 10 bases fit TRBD2. Germline assignment: CDR1 KGHDR and CDR2 SFDVKD. V lost 7 bases, J lost 4 bases, and 6 bases stayed unmatched. This CDR3 is built from 15 residues.

A word on this clonotype: This may be a read error: a much more frequent sequence differs by one nucleotide. The gene calls are TRBV7-3 and TRBJ2-1; 13 bases align to TRBD2. The CDR3 totals 15 residues. CDR1 and CDR2 from the germline V gene are SGHTA and FQGTGA. CDR3 amino acids: CVSSLLAGGGNEQFF. DNA for the CDR3: TGTGTCAGCAGCTTACTAGCGGGAGGGGGGAATGAGCAGTTCTTC.

The rearrangement uses TRBV18 and TRBJ2-2, with TRBD1 identical over 7 bases. The CDR3 consists of 14 residues. After removal of 8 bases from V and 0 bases from J, the junction contained 3 bases not matched to a gene. CDR1 KGHSH and CDR2 LQKENI come from the germline V gene. The CDR3 loop reads CASRQGANTGELFF. CDR3 DNA sequence: TGTGCCAGCCGACAGGGAGCGAACACCGGGGAGCTGTTTTTT.